This T cell receptor beta chain was profiled in a study of blood T cell repertoires in COVID-19. The CDR3 spans 11 residues. Trimming pared 5 bases from V and 5 bases from J, leaving 7 bases between. CDR1 is SEHNR, CDR2 FQNEAQ, per germline (reference sequence). Measured with immunoSEQ multiplex PCR; TCRdb has only the in-frame clones, and not every one. In the table there are about 190,000 clones, 80% to 90% of which are singletons. The sequence derives from a man aged 25 to 45 with acute or convalescent COVID-19. V is TRBV7-9 and J is TRBJ2-7, with no clear D. Sample: peripheral blood. CDR3 in DNA: TGTGCCAGCAGCCCAAGCCACGAGCAGTACTTC. It is translated as CASSPSHEQYF. Full variable domain (rest looked up from reference TRBV7-9 and TRBJ2-7): DTGVSQNPRHKITKRGQNVTFRCDPISEHNRLYWYRQTLGQGPEFLTYFQNEAQLEKSRLLSDRFSAERPKGSFSTLEIQRTEQGDSAMYLCASSPSHEQYFGPGTRLTVT.